The 32 T cell receptor beta chains below all came from one sample that was sequenced in a study of multiple sclerosis patients with progressive multifocal leukoencephalopathy. Time point in this sample: 6 months of natalizumab therapy. The repertoire was sequenced with immunoSEQ multiplex PCR; TCRdb's copy has only in-frame clones and lacks some. The sample holds around 30,000 clones, 85% to 90% seen once. Sequencing used PBMCs, obtained from a patient treated with natalizumab. Receptor source: a human donor with multiple sclerosis.

The chain carries TRBV2 and TRBJ2-2, with D possibly being TRBD1 (6 bases). Germline V gene data show CDR1 as SNHLY and CDR2 as FYNNEI. Trimming pared 4 bases from V and 6 bases from J, leaving 12 bases between. This CDR3 spans 14 amino acids. CDR3 sequence (DNA): TGTGCCAGCAGTGTCGCCCAGGGGCCCGGGGAGCTGTTTTTT. Translated, it gives CASSVAQGPGELFF.

V is TRBV7-2 and J is TRBJ1-2; D not certain. CDR1 and CDR2 from the germline V gene are SGHTA and FQGNSA. Trimming left V 2 bases short and J 3 bases short, with 13 bases between. The CDR3 is 15 residues long. CDR3 DNA sequence: TGTGCCAGCAGCTTAACTGCTCTTGGATACTATGGCTACACCTTC. This codes for CASSLTALGYYGYTF.

V gene TRBV28 combines with J gene TRBJ1-2; no firm D call. The CDR3 length is 12 residues. Trimming shortened V by 6 bases and J by 8 bases, and 13 bases separated the two germline ends. CDR1 MDHEN and CDR2 SYDVKM come from the germline V gene. This CDR3 reads CASRSLREGYTF. Written as DNA, the CDR3 is TGTGCCAGCAGATCCTTGCGGGAAGGCTACACCTTC.

This clone was picked up one time. This chain joins TRBV15 and TRBJ2-7; D might be TRBD1 or TRBD2, each matching 5 bases. The length of the CDR3 is 16 residues. CDR1 LNHNV and CDR2 YYDKDF come from the germline V gene (reference sequence). Trimming stripped 0 bases from V and 3 bases from J, with 15 bases between. CDR3 nucleotides: TGTGCCACCAGCAGAGAGGGTTGGGGGAGTGGCTACGAGCAGTACTTC. It encodes CATSREGWGSGYEQYF.

The V and J genes are TRBV7-8 and TRBJ2-7; TRBD2 matches 12 bases. With V trimmed by 4 bases and J by 5 bases, 9 bases remained unmatched. The germline V gene has CDR1 SGHVS and CDR2 FQNEAQ. CDR3 length: 16 amino acids. CDR3 residues: CASSSELAGGGHEQYF. CDR3 DNA sequence: TGTGCCAGCAGCTCGGAACTAGCGGGAGGAGGGCACGAGCAGTACTTC.

The chain is built from TRBV20-1 and TRBJ1-1; D ambiguous. Germline lookup yields CDR1 DFQATT and CDR2 SNEGSKA (reference sequence). The CDR3 has 10 amino acids. Trimming pared 3 bases from V and 8 bases from J, leaving 7 bases between. CDR3 sequence (DNA): TGCAGTGCTAGTTATCTCGAAGCTTTCTTT. Translation: CSASYLEAFF.

The V call is TRBV27, the J call TRBJ2-4, with 9 bases fitting TRBD2. Trimming at V came to 5 bases and at J to 0 bases, leaving 5 bases not matched to a gene. CDR3 length equals 16 residues. CDR1 MNHEY and CDR2 SMNVEV come from the germline V gene (reference sequence). In DNA form, the CDR3 reads TGTGCCAGCAGTCCGAGACTAGCGGTAGCCAAAAACATTCAGTACTTC. It encodes CASSPRLAVAKNIQYF.

The V and J genes are TRBV6-1 and TRBJ1-5; D ambiguous. The CDR3 consists of 13 residues. Trimming took 5 bases from V and 1 from J, leaving 6 bases between them. Germline V lookup: CDR1 MNHNS, CDR2 SASEGT. The CDR3 loop reads CASSILSNQPQHF. CDR3 in DNA: TGTGCCAGCAGTATTCTAAGCAATCAGCCCCAGCATTTT.

This sequence joins TRBV5-1 and TRBJ2-7, with D possibly called TRBD1 or TRBD2 (6 bases each). CDR1 SGHRS and CDR2 YFSETQ come from the germline V gene. Trimming pared 2 bases from V and 6 bases from J, leaving 21 bases between. The CDR3 has 16 residues. The CDR3: CASSLEEESRGREQYF. The CDR3 DNA follows: TGCGCCAGCAGCTTAGAAGAGGAGTCCCGGGGGCGCGAGCAGTACTTC.

This chain joins TRBV19 and TRBJ1-2; D call uncertain. There are 14 residues in the CDR3. Germline-derived CDR1 and CDR2 are LNHDA and SQIVND (reference sequence). Trimming cost V 3 bases and J 6 bases, with 14 bases left between them. The CDR3 loop is CASSMLWRQDGYTF. The CDR3 DNA reads as TGTGCCAGTAGTATGTTGTGGCGTCAGGATGGCTACACCTTC.

The chain carries TRBV4-2 and TRBJ2-2, with D possibly being TRBD1 or TRBD2 (5 bases each). CDR3 length: 16 amino acids. Germline-derived CDR1 and CDR2 are LGHNA and YNFKEQ. The germline V and J ends were trimmed by 0 bases and 3 bases, with 11 bases remaining between them. The CDR3 loop reads CASSQEDGTYTGELFF. DNA of the CDR3: TGTGCCAGCAGCCAAGAAGATGGGACCTACACCGGGGAGCTGTTTTTT.

The V and J genes are TRBV7-9 and TRBJ1-2; TRBD1 aligns across 7 bases. The CDR3 is 15 residues long. Germline V gene data show CDR1 as SEHNR and CDR2 as FQNEAQ (reference sequence). Losses at the gene ends were 1 base for V and 6 bases for J; bases not matched to a gene: 8. The CDR3 reads CASSLEATGWDGYTF. CDR3 DNA sequence: TGTGCCAGCAGCTTAGAGGCGACAGGGTGGGATGGCTACACCTTC.

The chain is built from TRBV28 and TRBJ2-5; D uncertain. CDR1 MDHEN and CDR2 SYDVKM come from the germline V gene. V lost 5 bases, J lost 5 bases, and 18 bases lay in between. This CDR3 is built from 15 residues. CDR3 DNA: TGTGCCAGCAGTGTTCCTAGACACGTCCGGGAGACCCAGTACTTC. Its translation: CASSVPRHVRETQYF.

This clone was counted once. The rearrangement links TRBV19 to TRBJ2-3, with 8 bases that match TRBD2. The CDR3 has 16 residues. Germline assignment: CDR1 LNHDA and CDR2 SQIVND (reference sequence). The V gene end was trimmed by 0 bases and the J gene end by 4 bases; junction bases not matched to a gene: 6. The chain's CDR3 is CASSIESGRVADTQYF. DNA for the CDR3: TGTGCCAGTAGTATAGAGAGCGGGAGAGTTGCAGATACGCAGTATTTT.

As concerns this clone: This sample also contains other DNA sequences that code for the same CDR3. The CDR3 bases are TGTGCCAGCGGTCTTACAGGCGACTCCTACGAGCAGTACTTC. It is translated as CASGLTGDSYEQYF. The chain has TRBV5-4 and TRBJ2-7; tentative D call: TRBD1 (5 bases). V was clipped by 7 bases and J by 0 bases, with 14 bases between them. This CDR3 region has 14 residues. Looked up from germline, CDR1 is SGHNT and CDR2 is YYREEE (reference sequence).

V usage is TRBV11-2 and J usage is TRBJ2-1; D is tentatively TRBD1 or TRBD2 (7 bases each). V shed 3 bases and J shed 3 bases, with 18 bases lying between them. CDR1 is SGHAT, CDR2 FQNNGV, per germline. The CDR3 is 17 residues long. The DNA of the CDR3 is TGTGCCAGCAGCTTGGTCAGGGGGGGAGCGGACTACAATGAGCAGTTCTTC. Translated: CASSLVRGGADYNEQFF.

This chain links TRBV18 with TRBJ2-1; TRBD2 aligns across 11 bases. Trimming took 6 bases from V and 6 from J; bases not matched to a gene: 7. CDR3 length: 15 amino acids. The V gene's germline CDR1 is KGHSH and CDR2 LQKENI. CDR3 sequence (DNA): TGTGCCAGCTCCCTAACTAGCGGGAGTCCCAATGAGCAGTTCTTC. Translated: CASSLTSGSPNEQFF.

The chain is built from TRBV7-9 and TRBJ1-5; D is possibly TRBD1 (5 bases). The CDR3 runs 15 residues. Germline V CDR1 and CDR2: SEHNR, FQNEAQ (reference sequence). V lost 0 bases and J 5 bases, leaving 11 bases between the germline ends. The CDR3 DNA is TGTGCCAGCAGCTTAGCGTCGGGGCGAGATCAGCCCCAGCATTTT. Translated, it gives CASSLASGRDQPQHF.

The rearrangement links TRBV30 to TRBJ2-2; 8 bases are shared with TRBD2. The CDR3 has 15 amino acids. CDR1 and CDR2 (germline): GTSNPN, SVGIG (reference sequence). Trimming at V came to 4 bases and at J to 4 bases, leaving 8 bases not matched to a gene. The CDR3 reads CAWKRLAGFTGELFF. The CDR3 nucleotides are TGTGCCTGGAAACGGCTAGCGGGCTTCACCGGGGAGCTGTTTTTT.

This chain connects TRBV6-1 to TRBJ2-1; 9 nucleotides align to TRBD2. Per the germline V gene, CDR1 is MNHNS and CDR2 is SASEGT. The CDR3 extends over 15 amino acids. The V gene end was trimmed by 2 bases and the J gene end by 7 bases; junction bases not matched to a gene: 6. CDR3 in DNA: TGTGCCAGCAGTGAACTAGCGGGAAACCGGAATGAGCAGTTCTTC. This gives the protein CASSELAGNRNEQFF.

This chain joins TRBV14 and TRBJ1-3; D is ambiguous. The CDR3 is 14 amino acids. The V end was cut by 4 bases, the J end by 2 bases, with 9 bases between. Germline CDR1 and CDR2: SGHDN and FVKESK. CDR3 DNA sequence: TGTGCCAGCAGCCGACTCGGGGCTGGAAACACCATATATTTT. Protein product: CASSRLGAGNTIYF.

The V call is TRBV7-2, the J call TRBJ1-5; D not resolved. The CDR3 extends over 15 amino acids. Trimming pared 5 bases from V and 5 bases from J, leaving 16 bases between. Germline V CDR1 and CDR2: SGHTA, FQGNSA. The CDR3 coding sequence is TGTGCCAGCAGCCCGTCAGTAGGATGGGATCAGCCCCAGCATTTT. Translating it yields CASSPSVGWDQPQHF. Variable domain in full (rest from reference TRBV7-2 and TRBJ1-5): GAGVSQSPSNKVTEKGKDVELRCDPISGHTALYWYRQSLGQGLEFLIYFQGNSAPDKSGLPSDRFSAERTGGSVSTLTIQRTQQEDSAVYLCASSPSVGWDQPQHFGDGTRLSIL.

The chain couples TRBV29-1 to TRBJ2-7; D unclear. CDR3 length: 11 amino acids. Germline V gene lookup returns CDR1 SQVTM and CDR2 ANQGSEA. The V gene lost 6 bases and the J gene lost 2 bases, with 8 bases spanning the gap. The CDR3 DNA reads as TGCAGCGTAATCGGTACCTACGAGCAGTACTTC. Encoded protein: CSVIGTYEQYF.

The chain couples TRBV27 to TRBJ2-6; tentative D call: TRBD1 (5 bases). This CDR3 is 15 amino acids long. The V and J ends lost 2 bases and 1 base respectively, with 6 bases between them. Germline V lookup: CDR1 MNHEY, CDR2 SMNVEV (reference sequence). CDR3 amino acids: CASSLQGSGANVLTF. CDR3 nucleotides: TGTGCCAGCAGTTTACAGGGATCTGGGGCCAACGTCCTGACTTTC. Combining the CDR3 with reference TRBV27 and TRBJ2-6 gives the whole variable domain EAQVTQNPRYLITVTGKKLTVTCSQNMNHEYMSWYRQDPGLGLRQIYYSMNVEVTDKGDVPEGYKVSRKEKRNFPLILESPSPNQTSLYFCASSLQGSGANVLTFGAGSRLTVL.

The chain employs TRBV4-3 and TRBJ2-1, with 10 bases identical to TRBD1. The trim removed 1 base at V and 4 bases at J, leaving 4 bases unmatched. Per germline, CDR1 LGHNA and CDR2 YSLEER. The CDR3 consists of 16 residues. CDR3 loop: CASSQGPGQGYNEQFF. CDR3 in DNA: TGCGCCAGCAGCCAAGGACCGGGACAGGGGTACAATGAGCAGTTCTTC.

The gene calls are TRBV7-2 and TRBJ2-7, with TRBD1 identical over 7 bases. CDR1 SGHTA and CDR2 FQGNSA come from the germline V gene. The CDR3 is 14 amino acids. V lost 6 bases and J lost 4; bases outside the gene matches: 9. The DNA for the CDR3 is TGTGCCAGCAGACCTGACAGGGCAGGGTACGAGCAGTACTTC. It is translated as CASRPDRAGYEQYF.

The V and J genes are TRBV6-1 and TRBJ2-7, with 9 bases aligning to TRBD2. Losses at the gene ends were 6 bases for V and 2 bases for J; bases not matched to a gene: 5. In germline, CDR1 is MNHNS, CDR2 SASEGT. This CDR3 has 14 amino acids. The CDR3 reads CASRPSGITYEQYF. CDR3 bases: TGTGCCAGCAGGCCTAGCGGGATTACCTACGAGCAGTACTTC.

This chain links TRBV2 with TRBJ2-1, with 12 nucleotides matching TRBD1. The CDR3 is 16 amino acids. V lost 6 bases to trimming and J lost 5 bases; unmatched junction nucleotides: 8. Per germline, CDR1 SNHLY and CDR2 FYNNEI. In DNA, the CDR3 is TGTGCCAGCAGGCCAACCGGGACAGGGGGCCACAATGAGCAGTTCTTC. It translates to CASRPTGTGGHNEQFF.

V gene TRBV10-3 combines with J gene TRBJ2-7, with D possibly being TRBD1 or TRBD2 (5 bases each). CDR1 is ENHRY, CDR2 SYGVKD, per germline. With 3 bases removed from V and 0 bases from J, the gap between germline ends came to 12 bases. This CDR3 has 15 residues. Written as DNA, the CDR3 is TGTGCCATCAGTGAAGGGGACGACCTCTCCTACGAGCAGTACTTC. Its protein is CAISEGDDLSYEQYF.

V usage is TRBV30 and J usage is TRBJ2-5, with D hard to call. V shed 0 bases and J shed 2 bases, with 4 bases lying between them. The CDR3 extends over 12 amino acids. The germline V gene encodes CDR1 GTSNPN and CDR2 SVGIG (reference sequence). CDR3 DNA sequence: TGTGCCTGGAGTGTCAATCAAGAGACCCAGTACTTC. Amino acid sequence: CAWSVNQETQYF.

J is TRBJ1-2 and V is TRBV7-9, with D unresolved. This CDR3 is built from 15 residues. V lost 3 bases, J lost 4 bases, and 15 bases lay in between. From germline, CDR1 is SEHNR and CDR2 FQNEAQ (reference sequence). CDR3 in amino acids: CASSLSGSVFYGYTF. In nucleotides, the CDR3 is TGTGCCAGCAGCTTGTCGGGCAGCGTCTTCTATGGCTACACCTTC. Supplemented by reference TRBV7-9 and TRBJ1-2, the full variable domain reads DTGVSQNPRHKITKRGQNVTFRCDPISEHNRLYWYRQTLGQGPEFLTYFQNEAQLEKSRLLSDRFSAERPKGSFSTLEIQRTEQGDSAMYLCASSLSGSVFYGYTFGSGTRLTVV.

In nucleotides, the CDR3 is TGTGCCAGCAGGGGGCCGAACGACTATGGCTACACCTTC. Translation gives CASRGPNDYGYTF. The chain carries TRBV28 and TRBJ1-2, with D perhaps matching TRBD1 (5 bases). This CDR3 comprises 13 residues. In germline, CDR1 is MDHEN, CDR2 SYDVKM. V was cut by 6 bases and J by 3 bases, with 11 bases left in between.